This T cell receptor beta chain was sequenced for a study of T cells expressing NK-cell markers. Study at large: Researchers got TCR beta repertoires out of sorted CD3+CD56+NKG2C+, CD3+CD56+NKG2C- and CD3+CD56-NKG2C+ T cells.

One entry per CDR3 protein, without DNA, is what TCRdb gives after re-calling the 5' RACE reads. Its clone listing holds about 460,000 distinct CDR3 sequences. The CDR3 runs 14 residues. Germline V gives CDR1 SGHRS, CDR2 YFSETQ. The chain combines TRBV5-1 with TRBJ2-5. The specimen was blood T cells: a sorted CD56 or NKG2C T cell subset, CD4+ or CD8+ T cells, or bulk PBMC T cells (not recorded which). This TCR was sampled from a woman in her 50s in good health. CDR3 protein: CASSIPEFQETQYF.